This entry describes one T cell receptor beta chain. No cognate antigen has been identified for it. Within one base of it there is no much larger clone, and no base qualities were kept. The sample has other DNA sequences that encode this CDR3 too. The time point label, as the study defines it: baseline pretreatment blood. The sample's treatment or condition, from its label and the paper: 15 Gy SBRT to primary tumor, nephrectomy 4 weeks later. To track tumor-enriched clonotypes, serial peripheral blood was sampled from radiation-treated patients at baseline and at 2 weeks and 4 weeks after SBRT. Every patient's renal cell carcinoma showed clear cell pathology. The QIAamp DNA Blood Mini Kit (Qiagen) was used to prepare genomic DNA for TCR sequencing. The analyses included only samples that passed all quality control checks. This sample is drawn from a study of radiation and T cells in renal cell carcinoma (dated by TCRdb to 2020 to 2022). Concerning the study at large: Samples were obtained from a clinical trial, in which 15 Gy stereotactic body radiation therapy was delivered to primary renal cell carcinomas and nephrectomy was performed 4 weeks later. A total of roughly 3,900,000 unique CDR3 nucleotide sequences, encoding roughly 2.7 million unique CDR3 amino acid sequences, were found across all 50 or so samples. In total, fewer than 55 samples, comprising some 25 tumors and 27 peripheral blood samples, were subjected to TCR beta sequencing. Findings and caveats that apply to the study as a whole: Dynamics of the blood repertoire were not tracked past 4 weeks after treatment. Top tumor clonotypes rose in blood from baseline to 2 weeks post-radiation, then contracted by 4 weeks, suggesting transient expansion of tumor-resident clones. No pretreatment tumor biopsies were available, so the baseline intratumoral presence of clonotypes could not be determined. With a single-armed trial design, the study had no way to address how radiation dose or scheduling affects the TCR repertoire.

The CDR3 measures 14 amino acids from cysteine to phenylalanine. Here the CDR3 DNA is all that survives: 42 bases in frame from base 1. V loses 0 bases, J loses 2 bases, and the germline ends lie 8 bases apart. The germline V gene sets CDR1 to SGHRS and CDR2 to YFSETQ. TCR beta libraries were generated from genomic DNA with the immunoSEQ kit, following the manufacturer's recommendations. To prepare the libraries, a first multiplex PCR with proprietary primers was run, followed by a second PCR that added unique barcodes, and a bead cleanup was done after each round. Each sample batch included a kit-provided positive control reaction and a negative control reaction. The final libraries were assessed on an Agilent 4200 TapeStation D1000 ScreenTape, pooled by volume, and quantified by qPCR. Sequencing ran on an Illumina NextSeq500 with a MidOutput 150-cycle cartridge, using 156 Read1 and 15 Index1 cycles with kit custom primers. The pooled library was loaded at 1.0 pM, with a 20% PhiX control spiked in. Per the authors' processing: Vendor-processed data were analyzed in R, with a clonotype defined as all T cells sharing the same CDR3 nucleotide sequence. In the clone abundance analyses, frequencies in each sample were normalized to that sample's 10,000 most abundant clones. Public T cell clones, averaging fewer than five per sample, were removed before analysis. An abundance difference of at least 32-fold between compartments was the criterion for calling clonotypes tumor-enriched or baseline blood-enriched. A beta-binomial differential abundance model was applied to find clonotypes that expanded or contracted between blood time points. Similarity between tumor and blood repertoires was quantified using the Baroni-Urbani and Buser coefficient, and groups were compared with two-tailed Wilcoxon tests in R. Entries here come from immuneACCESS through TCRdb and include only in-frame sequences with V and J called. Some clones fail to appear in such tables; in the studies checked, an unresolved V gene covers under half of the shortfall, and the cause of the remainder is unknown. The V and J calls and clone size come from that table; D and trimming were worked out from the DNA. The table for this sample lists 94,000 or so clones; 82% of them were counted only once. Approximately 6.4% of the sample comes from the top ten.

The receptor was derived from a man in his sixties with renal cell carcinoma. Recombination linked TRBV5-1 to TRBJ2-5; TRBD2 is possibly the D segment (5 matching bases). The specimen comprised blood, sampled from a patient whose treatment included radiotherapy and nephrectomy. The CDR3: CASSLGRGQETQYF. Read as DNA, the sequence is TGCGCCAGCAGCTTGGGACGAGGGCAAGAGACCCAGTACTTC.